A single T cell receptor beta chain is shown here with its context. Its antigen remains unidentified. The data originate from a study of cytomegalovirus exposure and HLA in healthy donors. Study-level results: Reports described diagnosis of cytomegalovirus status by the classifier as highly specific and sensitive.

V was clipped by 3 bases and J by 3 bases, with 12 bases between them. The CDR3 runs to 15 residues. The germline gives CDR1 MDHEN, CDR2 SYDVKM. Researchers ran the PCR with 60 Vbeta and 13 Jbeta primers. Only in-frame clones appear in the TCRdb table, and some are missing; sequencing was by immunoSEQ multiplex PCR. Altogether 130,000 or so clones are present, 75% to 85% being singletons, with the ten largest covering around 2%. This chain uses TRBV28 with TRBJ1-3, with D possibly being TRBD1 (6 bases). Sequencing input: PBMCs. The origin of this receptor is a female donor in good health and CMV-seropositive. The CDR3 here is CASSFGGARGNTIYF. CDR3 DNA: TGTGCCAGCAGTTTTGGGGGGGCGCGTGGAAACACCATATATTTT.